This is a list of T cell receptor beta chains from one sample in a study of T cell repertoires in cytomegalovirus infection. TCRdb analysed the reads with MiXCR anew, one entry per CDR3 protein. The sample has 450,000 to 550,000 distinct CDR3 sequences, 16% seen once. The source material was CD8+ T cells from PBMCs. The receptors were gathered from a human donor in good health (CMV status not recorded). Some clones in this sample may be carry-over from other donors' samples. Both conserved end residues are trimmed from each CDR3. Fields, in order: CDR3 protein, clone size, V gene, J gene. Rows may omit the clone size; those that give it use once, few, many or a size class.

ASSFRDRANEQF	few	TRBV5-4	TRBJ2-1
ASSRTGGAQTGELF	.	TRBV4-2	TRBJ2-2
ASSPGDRVLYEQY	few	TRBV9	TRBJ2-7
ASGDGLNTEAF	few	TRBV28	TRBJ1-1
ASSIETSGSREQY	few	TRBV19	TRBJ2-7
ASSLDGGGDSPLH	few	TRBV5-6	TRBJ1-6
ASSPRDTAYEQY	many	TRBV12-3/TRBV12-4	TRBJ2-7
ASSLGGVEDTQY	many	TRBV7-2	TRBJ2-3
ASSSDRGAGYGYT	many	TRBV12-3/TRBV12-4	TRBJ1-2
AIKPGAGYPEAF	.	TRBV6-6	TRBJ1-1
ASSFGQSTEAF	few	TRBV27	TRBJ1-1
ASSLASGSAYEQY	many	TRBV7-2	TRBJ2-7
ASSYSLAGRADTQY	few	TRBV6-6	TRBJ2-3
ASSQGGVRAKNIQY	few	TRBV4-1	TRBJ2-4
ASSPAGSRGGGSPLH	many	TRBV11-1	TRBJ1-6
ASSYSSGLRSYEQY	.	TRBV6-5	TRBJ2-7
ASSQENQGAYNQPQH	.	TRBV4-2	TRBJ1-5